This T cell receptor (beta chain) was observed in a study of blood T cell repertoires in COVID-19. Study overall: Samples representing acute and convalescent COVID-19 were sourced from the United States, Italy and Spain. T cells, B-cell-depleted T cells, or PBMCs supplied cDNA or gDNA.

Participants were aged roughly 18 to 100 years from 24 US areas. Assignment of participants to cohorts was predicated upon participant-reported clinical history. This CDR3 has 18 amino acids. Germline-derived CDR1 and CDR2 are MNHNS and SASEGT. V dropped 4 bases and J dropped 4; count of bases not matched to a gene: 15. TCRdb keeps only in-frame clones here, not all; method: immunoSEQ multiplex PCR. In the table there are hundreds of thousands of clones, 86% of which are singletons. Sequenced input: PBMCs or T cells enriched from blood (not recorded which). The chain joins TRBV6-1 to TRBJ2-3; 9 bases align to TRBD2. The source is a woman in her 30s who had been exposed to COVID-19. Written as DNA, the CDR3 is TGTGCCAGCAGTGTGCGCGAGCGGGGGGTCCCGCGCGCAGATACGCAGTATTTT. Residues: CASSVRERGVPRADTQYF.